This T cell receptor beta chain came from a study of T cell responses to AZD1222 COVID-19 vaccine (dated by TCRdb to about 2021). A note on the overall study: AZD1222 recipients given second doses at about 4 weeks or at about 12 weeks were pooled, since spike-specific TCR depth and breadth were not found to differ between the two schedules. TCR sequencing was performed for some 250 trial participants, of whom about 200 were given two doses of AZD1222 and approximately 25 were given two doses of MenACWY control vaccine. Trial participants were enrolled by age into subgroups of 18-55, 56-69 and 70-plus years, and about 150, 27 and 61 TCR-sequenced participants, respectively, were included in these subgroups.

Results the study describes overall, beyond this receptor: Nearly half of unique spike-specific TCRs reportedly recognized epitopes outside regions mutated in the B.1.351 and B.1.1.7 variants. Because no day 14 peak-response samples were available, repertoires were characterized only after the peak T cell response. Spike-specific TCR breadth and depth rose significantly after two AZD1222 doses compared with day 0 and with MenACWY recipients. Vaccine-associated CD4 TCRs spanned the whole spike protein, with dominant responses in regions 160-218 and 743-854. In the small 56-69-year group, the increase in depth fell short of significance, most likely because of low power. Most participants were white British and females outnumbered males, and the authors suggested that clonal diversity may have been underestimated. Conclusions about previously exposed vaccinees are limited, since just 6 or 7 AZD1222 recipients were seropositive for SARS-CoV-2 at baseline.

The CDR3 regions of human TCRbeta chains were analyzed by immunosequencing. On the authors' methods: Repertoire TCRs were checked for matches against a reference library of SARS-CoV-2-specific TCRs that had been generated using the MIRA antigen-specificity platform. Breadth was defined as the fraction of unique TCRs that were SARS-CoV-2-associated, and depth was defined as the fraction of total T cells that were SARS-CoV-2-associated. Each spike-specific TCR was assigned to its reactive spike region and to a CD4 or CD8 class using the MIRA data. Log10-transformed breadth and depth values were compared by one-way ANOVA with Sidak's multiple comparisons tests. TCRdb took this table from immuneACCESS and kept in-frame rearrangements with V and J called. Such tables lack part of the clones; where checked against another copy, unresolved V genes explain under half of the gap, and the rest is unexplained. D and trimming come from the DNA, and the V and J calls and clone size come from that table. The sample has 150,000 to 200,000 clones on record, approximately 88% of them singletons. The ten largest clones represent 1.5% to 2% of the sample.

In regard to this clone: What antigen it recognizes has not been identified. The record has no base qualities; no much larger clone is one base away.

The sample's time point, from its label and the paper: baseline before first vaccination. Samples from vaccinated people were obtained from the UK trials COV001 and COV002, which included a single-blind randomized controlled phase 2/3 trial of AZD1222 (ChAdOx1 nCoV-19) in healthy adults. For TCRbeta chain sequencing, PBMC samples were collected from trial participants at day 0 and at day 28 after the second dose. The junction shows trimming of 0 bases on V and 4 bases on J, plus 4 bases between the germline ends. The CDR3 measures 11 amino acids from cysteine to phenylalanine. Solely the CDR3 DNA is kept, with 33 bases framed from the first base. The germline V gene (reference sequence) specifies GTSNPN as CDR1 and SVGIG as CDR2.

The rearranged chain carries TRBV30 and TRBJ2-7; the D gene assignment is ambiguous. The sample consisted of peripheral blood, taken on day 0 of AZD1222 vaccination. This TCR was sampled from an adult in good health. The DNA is TGTGCCTGGAGTGTTGAGTACGAGCAGTACTTC. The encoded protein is CAWSVEYEQYF. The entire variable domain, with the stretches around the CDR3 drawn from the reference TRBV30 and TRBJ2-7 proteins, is SQTIHQWPATLVQPVGSPLSLECTVEGTSNPNLYWYRQAAGRGLQLLFYSVGIGQISSEVPQNLSASRPQDRQFILSSKKLLLSDSGFYLCAWSVEYEQYFGPGTRLTVT.